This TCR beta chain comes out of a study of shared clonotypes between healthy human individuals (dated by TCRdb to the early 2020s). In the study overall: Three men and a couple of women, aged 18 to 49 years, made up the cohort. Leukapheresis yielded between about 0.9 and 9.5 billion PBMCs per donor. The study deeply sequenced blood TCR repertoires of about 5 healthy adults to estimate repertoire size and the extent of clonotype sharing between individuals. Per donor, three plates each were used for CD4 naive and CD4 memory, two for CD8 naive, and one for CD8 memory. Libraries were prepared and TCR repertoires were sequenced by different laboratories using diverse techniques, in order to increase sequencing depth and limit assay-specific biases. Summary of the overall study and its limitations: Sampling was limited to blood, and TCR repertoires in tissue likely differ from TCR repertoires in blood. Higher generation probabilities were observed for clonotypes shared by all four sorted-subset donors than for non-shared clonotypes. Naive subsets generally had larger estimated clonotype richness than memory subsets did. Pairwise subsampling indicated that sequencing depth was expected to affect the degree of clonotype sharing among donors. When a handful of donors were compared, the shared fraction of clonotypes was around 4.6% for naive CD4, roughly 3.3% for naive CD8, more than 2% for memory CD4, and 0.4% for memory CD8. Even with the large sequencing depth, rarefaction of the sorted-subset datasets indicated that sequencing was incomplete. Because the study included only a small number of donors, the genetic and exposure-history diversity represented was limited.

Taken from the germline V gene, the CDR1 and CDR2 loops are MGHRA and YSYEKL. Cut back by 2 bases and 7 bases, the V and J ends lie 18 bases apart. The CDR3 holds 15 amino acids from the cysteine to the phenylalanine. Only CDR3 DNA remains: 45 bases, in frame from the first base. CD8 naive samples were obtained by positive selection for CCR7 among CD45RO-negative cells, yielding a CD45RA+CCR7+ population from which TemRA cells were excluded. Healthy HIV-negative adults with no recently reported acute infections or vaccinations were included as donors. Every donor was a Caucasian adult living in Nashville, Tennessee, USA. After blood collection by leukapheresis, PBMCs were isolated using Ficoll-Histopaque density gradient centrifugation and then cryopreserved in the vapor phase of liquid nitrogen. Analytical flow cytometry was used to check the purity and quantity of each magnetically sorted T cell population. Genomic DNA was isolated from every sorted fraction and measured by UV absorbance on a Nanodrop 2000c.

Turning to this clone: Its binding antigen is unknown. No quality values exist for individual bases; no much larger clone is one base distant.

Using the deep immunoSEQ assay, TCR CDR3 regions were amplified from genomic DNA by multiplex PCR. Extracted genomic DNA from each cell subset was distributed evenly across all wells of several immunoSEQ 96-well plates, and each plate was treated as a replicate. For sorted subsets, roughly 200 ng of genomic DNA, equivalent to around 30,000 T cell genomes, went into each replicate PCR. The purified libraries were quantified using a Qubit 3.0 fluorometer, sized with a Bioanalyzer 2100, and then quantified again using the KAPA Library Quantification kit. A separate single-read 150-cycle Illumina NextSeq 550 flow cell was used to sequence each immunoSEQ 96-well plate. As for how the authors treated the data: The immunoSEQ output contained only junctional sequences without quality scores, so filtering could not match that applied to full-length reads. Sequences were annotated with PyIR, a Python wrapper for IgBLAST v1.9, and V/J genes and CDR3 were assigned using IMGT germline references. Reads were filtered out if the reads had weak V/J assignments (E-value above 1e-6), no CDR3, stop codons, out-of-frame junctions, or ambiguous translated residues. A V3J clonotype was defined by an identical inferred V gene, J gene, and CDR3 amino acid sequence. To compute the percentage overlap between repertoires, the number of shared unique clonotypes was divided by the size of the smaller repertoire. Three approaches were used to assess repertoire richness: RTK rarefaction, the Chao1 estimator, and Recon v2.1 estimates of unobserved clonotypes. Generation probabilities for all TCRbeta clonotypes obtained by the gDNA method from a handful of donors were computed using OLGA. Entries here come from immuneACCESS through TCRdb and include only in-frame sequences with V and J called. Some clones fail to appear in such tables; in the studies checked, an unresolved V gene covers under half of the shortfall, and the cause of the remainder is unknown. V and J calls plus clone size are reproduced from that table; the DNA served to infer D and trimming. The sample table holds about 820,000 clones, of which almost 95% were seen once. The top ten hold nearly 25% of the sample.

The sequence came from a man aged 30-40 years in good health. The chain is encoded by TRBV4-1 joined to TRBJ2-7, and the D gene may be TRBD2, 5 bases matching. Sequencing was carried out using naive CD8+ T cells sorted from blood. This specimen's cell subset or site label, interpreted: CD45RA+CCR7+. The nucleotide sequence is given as TGCGCCAGCAGCCAATATTGGGTACCCGAGGGAGAGCAGTACTTC. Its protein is CASSQYWVPEGEQYF.